The next 26 T cell receptor beta chains were all read from a single sample in a study of shared clonotypes between healthy human individuals. Sequencing used immunoSEQ multiplex PCR; TCRdb keeps in-frame clones, though not all of them. Seen here are about a million clones, 60% to 80% observed once, and the top ten hold 0.89%. The sequenced sample consisted of memory CD4+ T cells from PBMCs. Sample subset: CD45RA-negative fraction. These receptors all come from a man aged 18-30 years in good health. Some clones in this sample may be carry-over from other donors' samples.

The DNA of the CDR3 is TGCGCCAGCAGTGTTATTTCGGGGAATGAGCAGTTCTTC. Encoded protein: CASSVISGNEQFF. The genes are TRBV5-1 and TRBJ2-1, with D possibly TRBD2 on 5 matching bases. Germline values: CDR1 SGHRS, CDR2 YFSETQ. Trimming shortened V by 5 bases and J by 7 bases, and 13 bases separated the two germline ends. The CDR3 covers 13 residues.

V usage is TRBV6-4 and J usage is TRBJ2-3; D gene ambiguous. The V gene lost 2 bases and the J gene lost 5 bases, with 11 bases spanning the gap. The CDR3 loop spans 14 amino acids. The germline gives CDR1 MRHNA, CDR2 SNTAGT. CDR3 sequence: CASSDLSWVDTQYF. The DNA of the CDR3 is TGTGCCAGCAGTGACCTGAGTTGGGTAGATACGCAGTATTTT.

This chain connects TRBV19 to TRBJ1-5, with D possibly matching TRBD1 (5 bases). Germline V gene sequence: CDR1 LNHDA, CDR2 SQIVND (reference sequence). Trimming removed 4 bases from V and 7 bases from J, with 17 bases in between. The CDR3 has 15 amino acids. Written as DNA, the CDR3 is TGTGCCAGTAGTACTACAGGCCCACGGATCCAGCCCCAGCATTTT. Translating it yields CASSTTGPRIQPQHF.

The chain is built from TRBV18 and TRBJ2-1; TRBD2 is a possible D gene (5 bases). This CDR3 has 11 amino acids. V lost 6 bases and J lost 8, with 8 bases in between. The germline gives CDR1 KGHSH, CDR2 LQKENI. The CDR3 sequence: CASSLRDEQFF. Written as DNA, the CDR3 is TGTGCCAGCTCGCTGAGGGATGAGCAGTTCTTC.

Comments on this clone: The sample has other DNA sequences that encode this CDR3 too. This chain uses TRBV5-1 with TRBJ1-5; 10 positions agree with TRBD1. V lost 0 bases, J lost 7 bases, and 1 base stayed unmatched. The CDR3 is 14 amino acids. Per the germline V gene, CDR1 is SGHRS and CDR2 is YFSETQ. This chain's CDR3 is CASSLGDRGQPQHF. The CDR3 nucleotides read TGCGCCAGCAGCTTGGGGGACAGGGGACAGCCCCAGCATTTT.

This clone was seen a handful of times. The chain recombines TRBV4-1 with TRBJ1-1; 7 bases agree with TRBD1. The trim removed 1 base at V and 3 bases at J, leaving 8 bases unmatched. This CDR3 has 16 residues. Per the germline V gene, CDR1 is MGHRA and CDR2 is YSYEKL. The DNA for the CDR3 is TGCGCCAGCAGCCAAGGGACGAGGGGGCTTTACACTGAAGCTTTCTTT. This gives the protein CASSQGTRGLYTEAFF.

The chain recombines TRBV25-1 with TRBJ2-7; D perhaps matches TRBD2 (6 bases). The ends were cut back, 1 base at V and 7 bases at J, with 14 bases in the middle. Looked up from germline, CDR1 is MGHDK and CDR2 is SYGVNS. This CDR3 has 14 residues. The CDR3 protein is CASSEWGGRGEQYF. Written as DNA, the CDR3 is TGTGCCAGCAGTGAATGGGGAGGAAGAGGGGAGCAGTACTTC.

The rearrangement joins TRBV29-1 to TRBJ2-3; 10 bases line up with TRBD2. CDR3 size: 16 residues. V shed 3 bases and J 1 base; nucleotides not matched to a gene: 7. In germline, CDR1 is SQVTM, CDR2 ANQGSEA. The chain's CDR3 is CSVDPWGTSGTDTQYF. The CDR3 DNA is TGCAGCGTTGACCCCTGGGGGACTAGCGGCACAGATACGCAGTATTTT.

The chain links TRBV13 to TRBJ2-3, with 8 bases identical to TRBD1. The CDR3 consists of 15 residues. J gave up 3 bases and V 0 bases, and 2 bases lay outside the gene matches. The germline gives CDR1 PRHDT, CDR2 FYEKMQ (reference sequence). The CDR3 region is CASSLGTGVTDTQYF. The DNA of the CDR3 is TGTGCCAGCAGCTTAGGGACAGGGGTGACAGATACGCAGTATTTT.

The V gene is TRBV28, the J gene TRBJ1-6; D might be TRBD1 (5 bases). Germline CDR1 MDHEN, CDR2 SYDVKM. This CDR3 is 14 amino acids long. V lost 7 bases and J lost 10, with 17 bases in between. The CDR3 is CASTLTRAASPLHF. The DNA of the CDR3 is TGTGCCAGCACCTTGACCAGGGCGGCCTCACCCCTCCACTTT.

CDR3 loop: CASGLGQEKSFF. CDR3 sequence (DNA): TGTGCCAGCGGCCTAGGACAGGAGAAGTCTTTTTTT. V gene TRBV6-1 combines with J gene TRBJ1-4, with 7 bases matching TRBD1. With 8 bases clipped from V and 17 bases from J, the junction kept 14 bases outside the gene matches. CDR3 length: 12 amino acids. Germline V gene data show CDR1 as MNHNS and CDR2 as SASEGT.

The J gene is TRBJ1-5, the V gene TRBV9, with D unresolved. Germline lookup yields CDR1 SGDLS and CDR2 YYNGEE. This CDR3 contains 14 residues. V shed 0 bases and J shed 6 bases, with 10 bases lying between them. The CDR3 nucleotides read TGTGCCAGCAGCGTAGGAACGACATCTCAGCCCCAGCATTTT. Amino acid sequence: CASSVGTTSQPQHF.

The V and J genes are TRBV15 and TRBJ1-5; D is unresolved. The CDR3 extends over 12 amino acids. The V gene lost 8 bases and the J gene lost 3 bases, with 8 bases spanning the gap. Germline loops: CDR1 LNHNV, CDR2 YYDKDF (reference sequence). CDR3 residues: CATVRVNQPQHF. The CDR3 DNA reads as TGTGCCACCGTTCGGGTCAATCAGCCCCAGCATTTT.

The chain joins TRBV4-1 to TRBJ2-5, with 8 positions matching TRBD2. The CDR3 spans 16 residues. V shed 1 base, J shed 4 bases, and the junction held 8 bases outside the gene matches. Germline V gene lookup returns CDR1 MGHRA and CDR2 YSYEKL. DNA for the CDR3: TGCGCCAGCAGCCAAGGACTAGCGACAATGAGAGAGACCCAGTACTTC. Translating gives CASSQGLATMRETQYF.

This chain links TRBV4-3 with TRBJ2-1; 12 bases fit TRBD2. CDR1 and CDR2 from the germline V gene are LGHNA and YSLEER. V dropped 0 bases and J dropped 9; count of bases not matched to a gene: 9. The length of the CDR3 is 17 residues. The CDR3 loop reads CASSQEWGLAGGGEQFF. CDR3 sequence (DNA): TGCGCCAGCAGCCAAGAGTGGGGTCTAGCGGGAGGGGGTGAGCAGTTCTTC.

V and J are TRBV10-3 and TRBJ1-6; TRBD1 agrees at 7 bases. The CDR3 spans 15 residues. From germline, CDR1 is ENHRY and CDR2 SYGVKD. J was trimmed by 6 bases and V by 6 bases; bases with no gene match: 8. The CDR3 DNA sequence: TGTGCCATCAGGGGGGACAGAGGCGGTAATTCACCCCTCCACTTT. It yields the protein CAIRGDRGGNSPLHF.

This chain connects TRBV5-1 to TRBJ1-4; D unclear. The CDR3 runs 14 residues. V was trimmed by 4 bases and J by 2 bases, leaving 9 bases between them. Germline V CDR1 and CDR2: SGHRS, YFSETQ. The CDR3 loop reads CASSPGSTNEKLFF. In DNA form, the CDR3 reads TGCGCCAGCAGCCCGGGTAGCACTAATGAAAAACTGTTTTTT. The full variable domain, its missing parts supplied by reference TRBV5-1 and TRBJ1-4, is KAGVTQTPRYLIKTRGQQVTLSCSPISGHRSVSWYQQTPGQGLQFLFEYFSETQRNKGNFPGRFSGRQFSNSRSEMNVSTLELGDSALYLCASSPGSTNEKLFFGSGTQLSVL.

The chain recombines TRBV28 with TRBJ2-1; 10 bases are a match to TRBD2. Germline V gives CDR1 MDHEN, CDR2 SYDVKM. This CDR3 has 16 amino acids. The V gene end was trimmed by 5 bases and the J gene end by 7 bases; junction bases not matched to a gene: 11. The CDR3 nucleotides read TGTGCCAGCAGTCTTTCTCTAGCGGGAGTAAGGAATGAGCAGTTCTTC. Encoded protein: CASSLSLAGVRNEQFF.

The chain uses TRBV7-2 and TRBJ2-1; D is possibly TRBD1 (7 bases). The CDR3 is 15 residues long. Trimming stripped 5 bases from V and 8 bases from J, with 19 bases between. From germline, CDR1 is SGHTA and CDR2 FQGNSA. The CDR3 region has the DNA TGTGCCAGCAGCACAAGACAGGGACCGGGGGATGAGCAGTTCTTC. Its translation is CASSTRQGPGDEQFF.

With respect to this clone: This may stem from a read error, because a much larger clone lies one nucleotide away. The CDR3 DNA reads TGTGCCATCAGCTTAAGTTCACTAGATGGTGAGACCCAGTACTTC. Amino acids: CAISLSSLDGETQYF. This chain links TRBV11-2 with TRBJ2-5; D might be TRBD2 (5 bases). Germline V gene data show CDR1 as SGHAT and CDR2 as FQNNGV. This CDR3 region has 15 residues. Combining the CDR3 with reference TRBV11-2 and TRBJ2-5 gives the whole variable domain EAGVAQSPRYKIIEKRQSVAFWCNPISGHATLYWYQQILGQGPKLLIQFQNNGVVDDSQLPKDRFSAERLKGVDSTLKIQPAKLEDSAVYLCAISLSSLDGETQYFGPGTRLLVL.

V gene TRBV5-5 combines with J gene TRBJ1-5; 8 nucleotides align to TRBD1. The length of the CDR3 is 18 residues. With V trimmed by 5 bases and J by 1 base, 14 bases remained unmatched. Germline V lookup: CDR1 SGHKS, CDR2 YYEKEE (reference sequence). The CDR3 loop is CASSPFGWQGASNQPQHF. CDR3 sequence (DNA): TGTGCCAGCAGTCCGTTTGGTTGGCAGGGGGCCAGCAATCAGCCCCAGCATTTT.

On this clone: A much larger clone lies one base from this, so it may be a read error. The V call is TRBV7-2, the J call TRBJ2-6; D unclear. CDR1 SGHTA and CDR2 FQGNSA come from the germline V gene. The V end was cut by 0 bases, the J end by 2 bases, with 2 bases between. CDR3 size: 14 residues. The CDR3: CASSLATGANVLTF. The CDR3 nucleotides read TGTGCCAGCAGCTTAGCCACTGGGGCCAACGTCCTGACTTTC.

A remark on this clone: A far larger clone differs by one base, so this is likely a read error. The chain has TRBV30 and TRBJ2-5; no firm D call. This CDR3 has 15 residues. The V end lost 0 bases, the J end lost 1 base, and 12 bases lay between the germline ends. Germline V gives CDR1 GTSNPN, CDR2 SVGIG (reference sequence). As DNA, the CDR3 is TGTGCCTGGAGTGTACTCAGACACGGCCAAGAGACCCAGTACTTC. Residues: CAWSVLRHGQETQYF.

In its sample, this clone was seen once. The V call is TRBV28, the J call TRBJ1-2; D not certain. CDR3 size: 15 residues. Germline loops: CDR1 MDHEN, CDR2 SYDVKM. Deletions cut 5 bases from V and 0 bases from J, with 13 bases between. DNA of the CDR3: TGTGCCAGCAGTAACTCAGTAGCCACTAACTATGGCTACACCTTC. It codes for CASSNSVATNYGYTF.

The chain joins TRBV5-6 to TRBJ2-5; D remains unclear. V lost 1 base, J lost 2 bases, and 3 bases lay in between. The V gene's germline CDR1 is SGHDT and CDR2 YYEEEE. CDR3 length: 12 residues. The CDR3 DNA sequence: TGTGCCAGCAGCTTGTATCAAGAGACCCAGTACTTC. It is translated as CASSLYQETQYF.

CDR3 bases: TGTGCCAGCAGCCGTTCGGGACTAGCGGGAGGGAGGACCGGGGAGCTGTTTTTT. It codes for CASSRSGLAGGRTGELFF. The chain combines TRBV9 with TRBJ2-2; 16 bases align to TRBD2. CDR3 size: 18 residues. V gave up 4 bases and J gave up 5 bases; unmatched junction bases: 8. The germline CDR1 and CDR2 sequences are SGDLS and YYNGEE.